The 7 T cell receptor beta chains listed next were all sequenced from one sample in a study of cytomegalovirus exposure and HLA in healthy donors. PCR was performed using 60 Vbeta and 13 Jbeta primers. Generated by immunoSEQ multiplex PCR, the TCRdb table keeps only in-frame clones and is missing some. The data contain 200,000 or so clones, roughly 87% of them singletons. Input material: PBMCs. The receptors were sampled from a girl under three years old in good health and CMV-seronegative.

The CDR3: CASSIEGGQGPATPLHF. CDR3 coding DNA: TGTGCCAGTAGTATAGAAGGGGGACAGGGGCCCGCTACACCCCTCCACTTT. V gene TRBV19 combines with J gene TRBJ1-6; 10 positions agree with TRBD1. V gave up 0 bases and J gave up 11 bases; unmatched junction bases: 10. Germline V gene sequence: CDR1 LNHDA, CDR2 SQIVND (reference sequence). CDR3 size: 17 residues.

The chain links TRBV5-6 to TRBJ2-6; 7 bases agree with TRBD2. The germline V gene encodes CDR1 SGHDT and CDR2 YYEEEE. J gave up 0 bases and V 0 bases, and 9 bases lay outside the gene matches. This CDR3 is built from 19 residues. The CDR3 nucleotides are TGTGCCAGCAGCTTGGATATAGCGGGCCTCTTCTCTGGGGCCAACGTCCTGACTTTC. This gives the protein CASSLDIAGLFSGANVLTF.

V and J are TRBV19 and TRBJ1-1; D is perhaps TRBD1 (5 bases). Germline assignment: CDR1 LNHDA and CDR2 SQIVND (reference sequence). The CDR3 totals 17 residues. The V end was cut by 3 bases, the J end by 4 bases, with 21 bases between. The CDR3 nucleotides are TGTGCCAGTAGTATTAAGAAGGGTCGGGGGGAAGGCACTGAAGCTTTCTTT. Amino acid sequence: CASSIKKGRGEGTEAFF. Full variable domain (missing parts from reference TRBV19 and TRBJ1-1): DGGITQSPKYLFRKEGQNVTLSCEQNLNHDAMYWYRQDPGQGLRLIYYSQIVNDFQKGDIAEGYSVSREKKESFPLTVTSAQKNPTAFYLCASSIKKGRGEGTEAFFGQGTRLTVV.

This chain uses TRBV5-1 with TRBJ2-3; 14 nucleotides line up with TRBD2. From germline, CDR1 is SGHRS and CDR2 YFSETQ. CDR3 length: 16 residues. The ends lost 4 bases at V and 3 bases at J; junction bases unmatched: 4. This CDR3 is CASSPWTSGGTDTQYF. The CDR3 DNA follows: TGCGCCAGCAGCCCTTGGACTAGCGGGGGGACAGATACGCAGTATTTT.

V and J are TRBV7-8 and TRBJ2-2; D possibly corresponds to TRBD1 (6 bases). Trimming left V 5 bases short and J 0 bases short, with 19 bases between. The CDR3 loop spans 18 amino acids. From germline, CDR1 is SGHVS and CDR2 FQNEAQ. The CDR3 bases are TGTGCCAGCAGCCCTATGGGCCCAGGGGAAGCGAACACCGGGGAGCTGTTTTTT. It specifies CASSPMGPGEANTGELFF.

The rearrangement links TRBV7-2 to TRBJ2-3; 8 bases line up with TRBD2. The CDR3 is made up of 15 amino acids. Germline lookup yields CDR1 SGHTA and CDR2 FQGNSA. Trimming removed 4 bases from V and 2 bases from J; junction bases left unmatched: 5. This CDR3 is CASSSKRGYTDTQYF. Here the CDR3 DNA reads TGTGCCAGCAGCTCAAAGCGGGGGTACACAGATACGCAGTATTTT.

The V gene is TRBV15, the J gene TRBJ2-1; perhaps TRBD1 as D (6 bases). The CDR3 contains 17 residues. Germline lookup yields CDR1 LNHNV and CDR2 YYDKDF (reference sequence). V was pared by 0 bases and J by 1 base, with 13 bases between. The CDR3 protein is CATSRDLGARSYNEQFF. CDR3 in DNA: TGTGCCACCAGCAGAGATTTGGGGGCACGGTCCTACAATGAGCAGTTCTTC.